This T cell receptor (beta chain) was sequenced for a study of OX40 agonist ivuxolimab in advanced cancers. Broadly, across the study: Ivuxolimab, which targeted the costimulatory receptor OX40 (CD134), was an agonistic, fully human IgG2 monoclonal antibody. Intravenous ivuxolimab was administered to patients every 2 weeks at six dose levels: 0.01, 0.1, 0.3, 1.5, 3 and 10 mg/kg. Of the roughly 52 dose-escalation patients, hepatocellular carcinoma was present in 19, melanoma in about 15, renal cell carcinoma in 9 and head and neck cancer in 9. The dose-escalation cohort was almost 85% male with a mean age of about 54 years, ranging from about 20 to 85. Prior anti-PD-1, anti-PD-L1 or anti-CTLA-4 therapy was permitted, and checkpoint inhibitors had been received by around 40% of dose-escalation patients. Partial responses occurred in three dose-escalation patients: two with cutaneous melanoma and one with hepatocellular carcinoma. Peripheral TCRbeta sequencing aimed to test whether ivuxolimab altered TCR sequence diversity and caused clonal T-cell expansion. The paper reports the monotherapy dose-escalation portion (N of about 50 patients) of the phase I ivuxolimab trial.

Study-level results and caveats: At doses of 0.1 to 3.0 mg/kg, clonal expansion of both CD4+ and CD8+ T cells in blood was seen between baseline and week 6. Low levels of normalized T-cell clonal expansion were also seen in some nonresponding patients. The antigen specificity of the clonally expanded peripheral T cells was not determined. In partial responders in the 0.1-3.0 mg/kg groups, normalized peripheral clonal expansion was found to be among the lowest, especially among CD8+ T cells. After ivuxolimab, CD8+ T cells had more expanded clones than CD4+ T cells on average.

Measured from the cysteine to the phenylalanine, the CDR3 is 16 residues long. Only CDR3 DNA remains: 48 bases, in frame from the first base. According to the germline V gene (reference sequence), CDR1 reads LNHNV and CDR2 reads YYDKDF. V loses 4 bases, J loses 5 bases, and the germline ends lie 20 bases apart. To sequence the TCRbeta CDR3 region, genomic DNA was isolated from the sorted cells. The immunoSEQ Assay was used for sequencing of TCRbeta CDR3 regions. TCRdb holds this immuneACCESS table with in-frame rearrangements only. Some clones are missing; in checked studies, unresolved V genes explain under half, and the rest has no known cause. The sample table holds fewer than 50,000 clones, of which 85% to 95% were seen once. The ten biggest clones cover 13% to 15% of the sample. The trial excluded patients who had a history of autoimmune disease or who were on systemic immunosuppression. In every dose cohort, peripheral blood was drawn for TCR sequencing at baseline, cycle 4 day 1, and cycle 7 day 1. The samples were taken from a phase I, first-in-human, multicenter, open-label dose-escalation trial of ivuxolimab. The trial enrolled adults with locally advanced or metastatic head and neck squamous cell, hepatocellular, melanoma or renal cell carcinoma. Before TCR sequencing, CD4+ T cells and CD8+ T cells from peripheral blood were sorted into separate populations.

Points on this clone: What antigen it recognizes has not been identified. No much larger clonotype is one base removed from it; base qualities were not supplied.

This TCR came from an adult with an advanced solid tumor such as melanoma, head and neck, liver or kidney cancer. The sample was CD4+ or CD8+ T cells sorted from blood, taken in a trial of the OX40 agonist ivuxolimab. This chain is built from TRBV15 and TRBJ2-5; the D region possibly corresponds to TRBD1 (6 bases align). The encoded CDR3 is CATSNLPPGAGETQYF. The base sequence is TGTGCCACCAGCAATCTTCCTCCAGGGGCAGGCGAGACCCAGTACTTC.